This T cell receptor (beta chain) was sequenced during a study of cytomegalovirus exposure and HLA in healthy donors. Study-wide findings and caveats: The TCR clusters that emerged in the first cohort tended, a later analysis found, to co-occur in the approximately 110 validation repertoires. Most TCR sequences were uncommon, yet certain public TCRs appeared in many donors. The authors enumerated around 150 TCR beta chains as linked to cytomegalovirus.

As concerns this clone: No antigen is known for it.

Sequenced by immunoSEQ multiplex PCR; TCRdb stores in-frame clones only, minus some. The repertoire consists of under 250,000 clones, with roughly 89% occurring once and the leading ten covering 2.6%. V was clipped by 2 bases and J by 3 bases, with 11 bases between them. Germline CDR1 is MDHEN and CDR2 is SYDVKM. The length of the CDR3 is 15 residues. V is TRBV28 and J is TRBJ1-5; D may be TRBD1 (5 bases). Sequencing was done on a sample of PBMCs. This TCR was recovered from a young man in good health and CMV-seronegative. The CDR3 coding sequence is TGTGCCAGCAGTTTAACTGGGGCGCTCAATCAGCCCCAGCATTTT. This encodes CASSLTGALNQPQHF.